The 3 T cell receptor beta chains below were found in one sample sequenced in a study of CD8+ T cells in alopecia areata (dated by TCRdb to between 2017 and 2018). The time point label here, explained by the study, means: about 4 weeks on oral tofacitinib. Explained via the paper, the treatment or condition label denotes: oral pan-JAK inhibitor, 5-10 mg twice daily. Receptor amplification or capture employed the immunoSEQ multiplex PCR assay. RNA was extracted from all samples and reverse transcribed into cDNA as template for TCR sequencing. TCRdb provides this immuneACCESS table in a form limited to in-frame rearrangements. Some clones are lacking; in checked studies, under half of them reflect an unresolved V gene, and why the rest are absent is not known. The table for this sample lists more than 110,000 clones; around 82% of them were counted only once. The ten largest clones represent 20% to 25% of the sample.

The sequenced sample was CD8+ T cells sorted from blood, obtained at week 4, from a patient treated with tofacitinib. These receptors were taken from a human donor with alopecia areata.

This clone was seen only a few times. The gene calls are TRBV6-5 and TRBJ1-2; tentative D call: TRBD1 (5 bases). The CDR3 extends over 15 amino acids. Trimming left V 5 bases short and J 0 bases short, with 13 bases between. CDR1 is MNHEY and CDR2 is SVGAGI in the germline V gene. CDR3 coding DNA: TGTGCCAGCAGTATCGACAGACCAGCTAACTATGGCTACACCTTC. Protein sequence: CASSIDRPANYGYTF.

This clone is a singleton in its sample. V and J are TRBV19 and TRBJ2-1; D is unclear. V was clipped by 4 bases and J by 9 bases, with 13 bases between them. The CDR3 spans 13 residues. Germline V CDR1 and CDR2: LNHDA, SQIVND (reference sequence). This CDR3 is CASSSLEDGEQFF. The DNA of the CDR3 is TGTGCCAGTAGTAGTCTAGAAGACGGTGAGCAGTTCTTC.

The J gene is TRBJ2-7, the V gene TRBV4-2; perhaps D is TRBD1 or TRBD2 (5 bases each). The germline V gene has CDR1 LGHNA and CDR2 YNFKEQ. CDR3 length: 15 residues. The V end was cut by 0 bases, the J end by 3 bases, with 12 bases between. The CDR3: CASSQDPQGVYEQYF. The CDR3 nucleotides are TGTGCCAGCAGCCAAGATCCTCAGGGAGTCTACGAGCAGTACTTC.